Listed below are T cell receptor beta chains from one sample, sequenced in a study of T cells in localized non-small cell lung cancer. Clones were sequenced by immunoSEQ multiplex PCR, and TCRdb holds only the in-frame ones, with some missing. The sample carries some 78,000 clones, about 83% recorded once. Sample: peripheral blood, taken before any cancer treatment. The receptors derive from a man aged 40 to 75 with stage I lung adenocarcinoma. Both conserved end residues are trimmed from each CDR3. A clone size is listed for some rows: how often the clone was seen (once, few, many), or a class if it is expanded.

>few|TRBV30
AWSVLYGYT
>.|TRBV7-2
ASSLWALGESSYNEQF
>.|TRBV28
ASSGETGTLYEQY
>.|TRBV2
ASRGEITDTQY
>.|TRBV9
ASSYSWDRETQY
>.|TRBV5-1
ASSFRGHSEKLF
>many|TRBV5-6
ASSSGGFGNTIY
>.|TRBV7-7
ASSPQRGEEQF
>.|TRBV28
ATPDGYTDTQY
>.|TRBV28
ASSWAGQGGPYEQY
>once|TRBV30
AWSMTRTTNEKLF
>.|TRBV4-1
ASSQSGLAGARTGELF
>.|TRBV7-2
ASSKQRTSGGETQY
>.|TRBV7-2
ASSDRSGRANYGYT
>.|TRBV7-2
ASSLQSRTDTQY
>once|TRBV4-2
ASSHSRDTALGETQY
>.|TRBV5-6
ASSLDGLAGEDEQY
>.|TRBV29-1
SAVGDRENIQY
>.|TRBV30
AWMAEYYGYT
>.|TRBV14
ASSQAGTGDHEQY
>.|TRBV14
ASSPGTSYEQY
>.|TRBV28
ASTGTDTQY
>.|TRBV7-2
ASSWGATYEQY